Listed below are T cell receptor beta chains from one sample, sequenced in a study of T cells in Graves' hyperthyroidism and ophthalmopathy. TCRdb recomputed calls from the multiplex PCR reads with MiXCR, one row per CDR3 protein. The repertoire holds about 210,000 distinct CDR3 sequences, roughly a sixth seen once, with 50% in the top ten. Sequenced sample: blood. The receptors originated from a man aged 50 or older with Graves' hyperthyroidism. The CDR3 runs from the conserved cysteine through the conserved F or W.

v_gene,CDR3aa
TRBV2,CASSEIGSRGYTF
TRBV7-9,CASSWGGNLEGNTIYF
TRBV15,CATSRAVTGQEGYTF
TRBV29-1,CSAVGTEETQYF
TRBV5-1,CASSPGYTGELFF
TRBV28,CASSYSDRGYEQYF
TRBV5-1,CASSPTLIRREQYF
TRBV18,CASSPTVNTEAFF
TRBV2,CASRSDRLGWQPQHF
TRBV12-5,CASGLTKTGLAKNIQYF
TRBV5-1,CASRPPSFREQFF
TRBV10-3,CAISESIVGASSYNEQFF
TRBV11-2,CASSLRDLAGRPETQYF
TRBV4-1,CASSNGGGSYNEQFF
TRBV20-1,CSAADGGYGYTF
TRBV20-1,CSARDTGTVNTEAFF
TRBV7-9,CASSSSGPGGSYNEQFF
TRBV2,CASSVDRGETQYF
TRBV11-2,CASSLDWDTQYF
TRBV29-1,CSVPPESSYNEQFF
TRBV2,CASSVGVENTGELFF
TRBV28,CASSLTSGSSADTQYF
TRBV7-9,CASSLDSLFEQYF
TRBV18,CASSPLDMGSPLHF
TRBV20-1,CSATSTGQGAETQYF
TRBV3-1,CASSQESRGSRTEAFF
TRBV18,CASSQSYTGELFF
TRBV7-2,CASSLAASAYNEQFF
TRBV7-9,CASSLFVTGQIFYEQYF
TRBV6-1,CASSPPRQPQHF
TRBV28,CASSFLQGGETQYF
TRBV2,CASSWGQNSNQPQHF
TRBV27,CASSRTGGAGGQYF
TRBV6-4,CASSPEGGPRGYTF
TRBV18,CASSGTEQETQYF
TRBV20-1,CSAPDRSNQPQHF
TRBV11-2,CASTSLGEGYYEQYF